This is a list of T cell receptor beta chains from one sample in a study of vaccination effects on CD4 cells after COVID-19. The antigens of these receptors remain unknown. Clones were read by immunoSEQ multiplex PCR, and TCRdb kept only the in-frame ones, dropping some. The sample holds around 27,000 clones, more than 55% seen once. The input for sequencing was CD4+ T cells from PBMCs cultured without peptide, taken before COVID-19 vaccination. These receptors were obtained from a human donor who received a COVID-19 vaccine. Both conserved end residues are trimmed from each CDR3.

j_call | v_call | cdr3_aa
TRBJ1-2 | TRBV29-1 | SAWDRGMYGYT
TRBJ1-1 | TRBV27 | ASSSYGTEAF
TRBJ1-2 | TRBV11-2 | ASSLEGQGYGYT
TRBJ1-4 | TRBV9 | ASSVMGTGNEKLF
TRBJ2-4 | TRBV9 | ASSLAGGPSNIQY
TRBJ1-2 | TRBV5-6 | ASSWDRQNYGYT
TRBJ2-3 | TRBV7-2 | ASSLMSTDTQY
TRBJ2-7 | TRBV2 | ASSVRQGNEQY
TRBJ1-1 | TRBV12-5 | ASGLPPGNTEAF
TRBJ2-1 | TRBV9 | ASSVFGLAGGDEQF